The clone carrying this T cell receptor beta chain occurred a few times. Indicated time point: after trial treatment. The treatment here: LDRT plus nivolumab, ipilimumab, low-dose cyclophosphamide and aspirin (RACIN trial). Donors received nivolumab, ipilimumab, aspirin, low-dose cyclophosphamide and low-dose radiotherapy. Each patient who was eligible had an advanced solid tumor with no tumor-infiltrating lymphocytes. An approximately 19-cycle PCR with a constant-region primer and V-primer adapter amplified TCRs. Amplification (by in vitro transcription) was performed on isolated mRNA. Each CDR3 protein gets one entry after TCRdb re-called the reads with MiXCR. This sample has roughly 50,000 distinct CDR3 sequences, with 33% found just once. The sample is drawn from a study of low-dose radiotherapy and immunotherapy resistance in tumors. Across the whole study: Every two weeks patients got nivolumab 240 mg flat dose, plus ipilimumab 1 mg/kg every six weeks, intravenously.

V shed 3 bases, J shed 0 bases, and the junction held 5 bases outside the gene matches. CDR1 and CDR2 (germline): KGHSH, LQKENI. This CDR3 contains 17 residues. This specimen was PBMCs, taken after low-dose radiotherapy plus immunotherapy. This clonotype was sampled from a male donor with rectosigmoid adenocarcinoma. The chain has TRBV18 and TRBJ2-6; 7 bases agree with TRBD2. Here the CDR3 reads CASSPRGVNSGANVLTF. For the CDR3, the DNA is TGTGCCAGCTCACCCCGGGGGGTTAACTCTGGGGCCAACGTCCTGACTTTC. Full variable domain (outside the CDR3, taken from reference TRBV18 and TRBJ2-6): NAGVMQNPRHLVRRRGQEARLRCSPMKGHSHVYWYRQLPEEGLKFMVYLQKENIIDESGMPKERFSAEFPKEGPSILRIQQVVRGDSAAYFCASSPRGVNSGANVLTFGAGSRLTVL.